This T cell receptor beta chain was observed in a study of Ad26.COV2.S vaccination and SARS-CoV-2 variants. Only in-frame clones appear in the TCRdb table, and some are missing; sequencing was by immunoSEQ multiplex PCR. The data show some 340,000 clones, more than 70% seen once. This sample's treatment: about 20 received Ad26.COV2.S at low or high dose, single or two shots; 5 received placebo; per-sample allocation not given. Sampling happened 63 days after the first vaccine or placebo injection. Germline lookup yields CDR1 LNHDA and CDR2 SQIVND (reference sequence). CDR3 size: 15 residues. With V trimmed by 4 bases and J by 0 bases, 5 bases remained unmatched.

This clonotype was obtained from a person between 18 and 59 years old who received the Ad26.COV2.S COVID-19 vaccine or a placebo. The material sequenced was peripheral blood, taken in a trial of Ad26.COV2.S vaccine versus placebo. V gene TRBV19 combines with J gene TRBJ1-2; TRBD1 aligns across 7 bases. The CDR3 DNA reads TGTGCCAGTAGTACAGGGGGGTCCCCTAACTATGGCTACACCTTC. It encodes CASSTGGSPNYGYTF.